This T cell receptor (beta chain) was recovered during a study of radiotherapy plus CTLA-4 blockade in lung cancer. Across the study: Of the patients, 15% to 20% showed objective responses and around 32% attained disease control. The study's findings and limits: Radiotherapy was combined with ipilimumab, and tumor-derived TCR clones then expanded in blood.

Assay: immunoSEQ multiplex PCR; the TCRdb copy retains only in-frame clones and omits some. The sample consists of just over 60,000 clones, roughly 80% of them appearing once. The germline V gene has CDR1 ENHRY and CDR2 SYGVKD. V lost 0 bases and J 0 bases, leaving 3 bases between the germline ends. CDR3 length: 14 amino acids. Only a few counts were recorded for this clone. The target antigen is unknown. Other DNA sequences in the sample encode the same CDR3. CTLA-4 blockade with ipilimumab, together with focal radiation, was given to patients with chemo-refractory metastatic non-small-cell lung cancer.

The chain combines TRBV10-3 with TRBJ1-3; D uncertain. The starting material was peripheral blood, obtained from a patient treated with radiotherapy plus ipilimumab. The clonotype was recovered from a human donor with non-small cell lung cancer who had a complete response to radiotherapy plus ipilimumab. The CDR3 DNA is TGTGCCATCAGTGAGTCAGGCTCTGGAAACACCATATATTTT. Translating gives CAISESGSGNTIYF.